A single sample is the source of the 16 T cell receptor beta chains below, sequenced in a study of cytomegalovirus exposure and HLA in healthy donors. Use of 60 Vbeta and 13 Jbeta primers characterized the PCR. The protocol was immunoSEQ multiplex PCR, while the TCRdb copy is restricted to in-frame clones and leaves out a portion. Among around 40,000 clones listed, 77% were seen once. The sequenced sample consisted of PBMCs. These receptors all come from a man aged 25 to 40 in good health and CMV-seronegative.

The DNA for the CDR3 is TGTGCCAGCAGCTCCGTCGGGACAGGGACCGACGAGCAGTACTTC. Encoded protein: CASSSVGTGTDEQYF. V and J are TRBV7-2 and TRBJ2-5; 9 bases line up with TRBD1. The last part of the DNA fits TRBJ2-7 better; the J call may be wrong. Germline V gives CDR1 SGHTA, CDR2 FQGNSA. The CDR3 length is 15 residues.

The table lists this clone with a count of one. The chain recombines TRBV7-2 with TRBJ2-1; TRBD1 aligns across 9 bases. Germline assignment: CDR1 SGHTA and CDR2 FQGNSA. The CDR3 covers 16 residues. The ends lost 1 base at V and 6 bases at J; junction bases unmatched: 7. The CDR3 DNA sequence: TGTGCCAGCAGCTTAGTAGGGACAGGGTCATCCAATGAGCAGTTCTTC. Translating gives CASSLVGTGSSNEQFF.

This chain connects TRBV19 to TRBJ2-1, with 13 bases fitting TRBD2. V shed 5 bases and J 4 bases; nucleotides not matched to a gene: 5. Germline loops: CDR1 LNHDA, CDR2 SQIVND (reference sequence). The CDR3 extends over 16 amino acids. The chain's CDR3 is CASSGTSGRGYNEQFF. Here the CDR3 DNA reads TGTGCCAGTAGTGGTACTAGCGGGAGGGGGTACAATGAGCAGTTCTTC.

The chain couples TRBV28 to TRBJ1-4, with TRBD1 identical over 7 bases. Trimming took 8 bases from V and 4 from J; bases not matched to a gene: 4. Germline CDR1 reads MDHEN; CDR2 reads SYDVKM. This CDR3 region has 13 residues. The CDR3 region has the DNA TGTGCCAGCCGGGACAGCCTTAATGAAAAACTGTTTTTT. Protein product: CASRDSLNEKLFF. Full variable domain (rest looked up from reference TRBV28 and TRBJ1-4): DVKVTQSSRYLVKRTGEKVFLECVQDMDHENMFWYRQDPGLGLRLIYFSYDVKMKEKGDIPEGYSVSREKKERFSLILESASTNQTSMYLCASRDSLNEKLFFGSGTQLSVL.

The chain uses TRBV11-2 and TRBJ2-5, with D possibly being TRBD2 (6 bases). The DNA end favors TRBJ2-7, so the J call may be wrong. The CDR3 consists of 14 residues. Germline V gene lookup returns CDR1 SGHAT and CDR2 FQNNGV. In DNA form, the CDR3 reads TGTGCCAGCAGCTTAGCGGGACTCTCCTACGAGCAGTACTTC. Encoded protein: CASSLAGLSYEQYF.

The chain couples TRBV19 to TRBJ2-5; D possibly corresponds to TRBD2 (6 bases). The CDR3 sequence is 13 residues long. Germline V lookup: CDR1 LNHDA, CDR2 SQIVND (reference sequence). Trimming shortened V by 8 bases and J by 4 bases, and 14 bases separated the two germline ends. CDR3 DNA: TGTGCCAGTGCATCCCCGGAGGGAGAGACCCAGTACTTC. Translation: CASASPEGETQYF.

The V and J genes are TRBV5-1 and TRBJ2-5, with D unclear. This CDR3 has 14 amino acids. V lost 0 bases and J lost 5, with 11 bases in between. CDR1 is SGHRS and CDR2 is YFSETQ in the germline V gene. The chain's CDR3 is CASSLGPLGETQYF. The CDR3 DNA is TGCGCCAGCAGCTTGGGGCCCCTCGGGGAGACCCAGTACTTC.

The chain links TRBV19 to TRBJ2-7; D is possibly TRBD2 (5 bases). Germline loops: CDR1 LNHDA, CDR2 SQIVND (reference sequence). Trimming pared 6 bases from V and 2 bases from J, leaving 17 bases between. The CDR3 covers 15 residues. DNA for the CDR3: TGTGCCAGTAGCCCCGAGAGGACGGGGACCTACGAGCAGTACTTC. Its protein product is CASSPERTGTYEQYF.

The chain combines TRBV5-4 with TRBJ1-2; no clear D gene. The CDR3 consists of 12 residues. CDR1 is SGHNT and CDR2 is YYREEE in the germline V gene (reference sequence). Trimming left V 7 bases short and J 2 bases short, with 9 bases between. The DNA of the CDR3 is TGTGCCAGCTTGACTGAGAACTATGGCTACACCTTC. Translation: CASLTENYGYTF.

The chain recombines TRBV7-9 with TRBJ2-1; 8 nucleotides agree with TRBD1. Germline V gene sequence: CDR1 SEHNR, CDR2 FQNEAQ (reference sequence). Trimming at V came to 5 bases and at J to 5 bases, leaving 11 bases not matched to a gene. This CDR3 has 16 amino acids. CDR3 sequence: CASSEPRQGYNNEQFF. The CDR3 nucleotides are TGTGCCAGCAGCGAACCTAGACAGGGGTACAACAATGAGCAGTTCTTC.

The gene calls are TRBV7-9 and TRBJ2-3, with 14 bases aligning to TRBD2. Germline V gene sequence: CDR1 SEHNR, CDR2 FQNEAQ (reference sequence). The CDR3 sequence is 17 residues long. V lost 5 bases, J lost 1 base, and 5 bases stayed unmatched. The CDR3 spells CASSPTSGRAGTDTQYF. The CDR3 bases are TGTGCCAGCAGCCCGACTAGCGGGAGGGCCGGCACAGATACGCAGTATTTT.

This clone has only one observation. The genes are TRBV6-6 and TRBJ1-1; 7 bases are a match to TRBD1. CDR1 and CDR2 from the germline V gene are MNHNY and SVGAGI (reference sequence). The CDR3 is 13 amino acids. V trimming: 5 bases; J trimming: 11 bases; junction bases outside the gene matches: 11. The CDR3 DNA reads TGTGCCAGCAGTCCCCTCTCACAGGGGATCGCTTTCTTT. It encodes CASSPLSQGIAFF.

This chain uses TRBV28 with TRBJ2-1; 8 bases line up with TRBD2. This CDR3 has 15 amino acids. Germline CDR1 MDHEN, CDR2 SYDVKM. V lost 6 bases and J lost 0; bases outside the gene matches: 4. The CDR3 coding sequence is TGTGCCAGCAGGTTTAGCGGGATCTCCTACAATGAGCAGTTCTTC. This sequence encodes CASRFSGISYNEQFF. Based on the CDR3 plus reference TRBV28 and TRBJ2-1, the full variable domain is DVKVTQSSRYLVKRTGEKVFLECVQDMDHENMFWYRQDPGLGLRLIYFSYDVKMKEKGDIPEGYSVSREKKERFSLILESASTNQTSMYLCASRFSGISYNEQFFGPGTRLTVL.

The chain carries TRBV7-2 and TRBJ1-2, with D unresolved. Looked up from germline, CDR1 is SGHTA and CDR2 is FQGNSA. The CDR3 is 10 residues long. Trimming removed 1 base from V and 14 bases from J, with 8 bases in between. The CDR3 DNA reads TGTGCCAGCAGCTTAGTACAGACAACCTTC. Translating it yields CASSLVQTTF.

This clone has only one observation. The chain is built from TRBV9 and TRBJ2-7, with TRBD2 identical over 7 bases. From germline, CDR1 is SGDLS and CDR2 YYNGEE. The junction had 11 bases not matched to a gene; V was cut back by 7 bases and J by 4 bases. The CDR3 is 14 residues long. The CDR3, as DNA: TGTGCCAGCGGCCCCGGGACTAACCGATACGAGCAGTACTTC. Amino acid sequence: CASGPGTNRYEQYF.

The V and J genes are TRBV7-3 and TRBJ2-1, with D perhaps TRBD2 (5 bases). This CDR3 spans 18 amino acids. Germline V lookup: CDR1 SGHTA, CDR2 FQGTGA. The V end lost 4 bases, the J end lost 0 bases, and 19 bases lay between the germline ends. The chain's CDR3 is CASSSQPLLESSYNEQFF. DNA of the CDR3: TGTGCCAGCAGCTCGCAGCCTTTACTAGAGAGCTCCTACAATGAGCAGTTCTTC.